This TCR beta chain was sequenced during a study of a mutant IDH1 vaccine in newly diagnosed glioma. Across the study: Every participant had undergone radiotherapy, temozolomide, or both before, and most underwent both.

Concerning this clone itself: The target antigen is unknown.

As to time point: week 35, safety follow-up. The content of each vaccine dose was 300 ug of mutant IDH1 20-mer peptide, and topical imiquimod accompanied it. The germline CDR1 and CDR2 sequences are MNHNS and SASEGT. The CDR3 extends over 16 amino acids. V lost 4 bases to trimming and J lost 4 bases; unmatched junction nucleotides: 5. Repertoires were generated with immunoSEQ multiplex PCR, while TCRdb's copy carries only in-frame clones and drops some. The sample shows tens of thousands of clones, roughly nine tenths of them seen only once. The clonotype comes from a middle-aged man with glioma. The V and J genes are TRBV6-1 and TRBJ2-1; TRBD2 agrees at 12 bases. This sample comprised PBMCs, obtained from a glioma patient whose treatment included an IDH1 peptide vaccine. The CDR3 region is CASSGLLAGGYNEQFF. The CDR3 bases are TGTGCCAGCAGTGGCCTCCTAGCGGGAGGGTACAATGAGCAGTTCTTC.